This is a list of T cell receptor beta chains from one sample in a study of Ad26.COV2.S vaccination and SARS-CoV-2 variants. Using immunoSEQ multiplex PCR, the repertoire was profiled, and TCRdb retains in-frame clones only, with some absent. The data contain some 350,000 clones, 70% to 90% of them seen just once; the ten biggest clones take up about 3.5%. The sample in question was peripheral blood, obtained in a trial of Ad26.COV2.S vaccine versus placebo. These receptor sequences come from a person between 18 and 59 years old who received the Ad26.COV2.S COVID-19 vaccine or a placebo. Both conserved end residues are part of each CDR3. D genes are given only for firm matches. Clone size is given for some rows only: seen once, a few or many times, or a class if the clone is expanded.

j_gene,v_gene,abundance,d_gene,CDR3aa,CDR3nt
TRBJ1-2,TRBV7-9,once,NA,CATPRGQSYGYTF,TGTGCCACCCCCAGGGGACAATCCTATGGCTACACCTTC
TRBJ2-1,TRBV6-2/TRBV6-3,NA,TRBD2,CASSYKRGGPNEQFF,TGTGCCAGCAGTTACAAGCGGGGGGGCCCCAATGAGCAGTTCTTC
TRBJ2-2,TRBV27,NA,NA,CASSLWGRPNTGELFF,TGTGCCAGCAGTTTATGGGGCAGACCGAACACCGGGGAGCTGTTTTTT
TRBJ2-7,TRBV6-6,NA,NA,CASSSQGYEQYF,TGTGCCAGCAGTTCTCAGGGGTACGAGCAGTACTTC
TRBJ1-2,TRBV12-3/TRBV12-4,NA,NA,CASSPTENYGYTF,TGTGCCAGCAGCCCGACAGAGAACTATGGCTACACCTTC
TRBJ2-1,TRBV6-5,NA,TRBD1,CASSYSEGQGQFF,TGTGCCAGCAGTTACTCGGAAGGACAGGGACAGTTCTTC
TRBJ2-7,TRBV6-6,NA,NA,CAAGAEQYF,TGTGCCGCAGGGGCCGAGCAGTACTTC
TRBJ1-5,TRBV6-1,NA,TRBD1,CASSEAGGLGNQPQHF,TGTGCCAGCAGTGAAGCAGGGGGCCTCGGCAATCAGCCCCAGCATTTT
TRBJ1-1,TRBV5-1,NA,NA,CASSLATQNTEAFF,TGCGCCAGCAGCTTAGCGACCCAGAACACTGAAGCTTTCTTT
TRBJ1-1,TRBV19,NA,TRBD1,CASTSTGGGTEAFF,TGTGCCAGTACCTCGACAGGGGGTGGCACTGAAGCTTTCTTT
TRBJ1-1,TRBV3-1/TRBV3-2,once,NA,CASRRGGDSTEAFF,TGTGCCAGCAGGCGCGGGGGAGATAGCACTGAAGCTTTCTTT
TRBJ2-2,TRBV5-4,NA,NA,CASSSDMAGELFF,TGTGCCAGCAGCTCGGACATGGCCGGGGAGCTGTTTTTT
TRBJ2-3,TRBV12-3/TRBV12-4,NA,NA,CASNGPLTDTQYF,TGTGCCAGCAATGGCCCTCTTACAGATACGCAGTATTTT
TRBJ2-2,TRBV27,NA,TRBD1,CASSGTRGSIGELFF,TGTGCCAGCAGTGGAACCAGGGGGTCGATCGGGGAGCTGTTTTTT
TRBJ2-5,TRBV11-2,NA,TRBD1,CASSLVPRTGDRGETQYF,TGTGCCAGCAGCTTAGTGCCCCGGACAGGGGACAGGGGAGAGACCCAGTACTTC
TRBJ2-2,TRBV30,NA,NA,CAWRSGYRSGTGELFF,TGTGCCTGGAGGTCAGGGTACCGCTCGGGCACCGGGGAGCTGTTTTTT
TRBJ2-7,TRBV2,NA,TRBD1,CASRTGTWDSGSGQYF,TGTGCCAGCAGGACGGGCACTTGGGACAGCGGTTCGGGGCAGTACTTC
TRBJ2-7,TRBV29-1,NA,NA,CSTSEGTGYEQYF,TGCAGCACATCGGAGGGGACGGGCTACGAGCAGTACTTC
TRBJ2-1,TRBV5-6,NA,TRBD2,CASSFLGSGGSEQFF,TGTGCCAGCAGCTTTCTTGGTAGCGGCGGGAGTGAGCAGTTCTTC
TRBJ2-2,TRBV28,NA,NA,CASSFLLGVSGANTGELFF,TGTGCCAGCAGTTTCCTCCTGGGGGTTAGCGGCGCGAACACCGGGGAGCTGTTTTTT
TRBJ1-6,TRBV4-1,NA,NA,CASSQDRTANSPLHF,TGCGCCAGCAGCCAAGATAGGACAGCTAATTCACCCCTCCACTTT
TRBJ2-2,TRBV7-9,NA,TRBD2,CASDTSGSTGELFF,TGTGCCAGCGATACTAGCGGGAGCACCGGGGAGCTGTTTTTT
TRBJ1-5,TRBV7-2,NA,NA,CASSLEAGNQPQHF,TGTGCCAGCAGCTTAGAAGCTGGCAATCAGCCCCAGCATTTT
TRBJ2-7,TRBV2,once,NA,CILPGSSRYEQYF,TGTATCTTACCCGGGAGCTCCAGGTACGAGCAGTACTTC
TRBJ2-3,TRBV5-4,NA,TRBD2,CASSLTAGGFPTDTQYF,TGTGCCAGCAGCTTAACAGCGGGGGGGTTTCCCACAGATACGCAGTATTTT
TRBJ2-7,TRBV19,NA,TRBD1,CASSITGDTYEQYF,TGTGCCAGTAGTATAACAGGGGATACCTACGAGCAGTACTTC
TRBJ2-6,TRBV3-1/TRBV3-2,NA,NA,CASSQRGAGQDPTF,TGTGCCAGCAGCCAAAGAGGGGCTGGGCAGGACCCAACTTTC
TRBJ2-7,TRBV11-2,once,TRBD2,CASSPTSGGRYEQYF,TGTGCCAGCAGCCCGACTAGCGGGGGGCGCTACGAGCAGTACTTC
TRBJ1-4,TRBV18,NA,NA,CASSPRSLQTVDEKLFF,TGTGCCAGCTCACCACGGAGCTTGCAGACGGTCGATGAAAAACTGTTTTTT
TRBJ1-2,TRBV29-1,few,NA,CSVDVGSGYTF,TGCAGCGTTGACGTGGGGTCTGGCTACACCTTC
TRBJ1-5,TRBV3-1/TRBV3-2,once,NA,CASSRDMTDQPQHF,TGTGCCAGCAGTCGGGACATGACTGATCAGCCCCAGCATTTT
TRBJ2-1,TRBV11-2,NA,NA,CASSLTGVSYNEQFF,TGTGCCAGCAGCTTAACCGGAGTCTCCTACAATGAGCAGTTCTTC
TRBJ2-1,TRBV30,NA,NA,CAWSLQHEQFF,TGTGCCTGGAGTTTACAGCATGAGCAGTTCTTC
TRBJ2-5,TRBV6-6,NA,NA,CASSYYSQETQYF,TGTGCCAGCAGTTACTACAGCCAAGAGACCCAGTACTTC
TRBJ2-4,TRBV4-3,NA,TRBD2,CASSQVSSGSTKNIQYF,TGCGCCAGCAGCCAAGTCTCTAGCGGGAGCACCAAAAACATTCAGTACTTC